This T cell receptor (beta chain) was observed in a study of cytomegalovirus exposure and HLA in healthy donors. Study information: An early release of data contained about 85 million unique TCRs, which came from HLA-typed donors. Study-wide points: Accurate prediction of HLA-A and HLA-B alleles (for most subjects) was reportedly achieved from TCR beta sequences. Productive status was seen about 90% or about 30% of the time for most TCR beta V segments in an earlier analysis.

Comment on this clone: No antigen is known for it.

Amplification used 60 Vbeta primers and 13 Jbeta primers. Only in-frame clones appear in the TCRdb table, and some are missing; sequencing was by immunoSEQ multiplex PCR. The sample holds approximately 82,000 clones; less than 65% are singletons and the top ten take 5.5%. This receptor was obtained from a woman aged 30 to 39 in good health and CMV-seropositive. The sequenced sample was PBMCs.

The DNA of the CDR3 is TGTGCCAGCAGTTACCACGGAGGGACCTACGAGCAGTACTTC. Translation: CASSYHGGTYEQYF. The chain links TRBV6-5 to TRBJ2-7, with D possibly being TRBD2 (6 bases). The V gene's germline CDR1 is MNHEY and CDR2 SVGAGI. Deletions cut 2 bases from V and 2 bases from J, with 10 bases between. The CDR3 is made up of 14 amino acids.